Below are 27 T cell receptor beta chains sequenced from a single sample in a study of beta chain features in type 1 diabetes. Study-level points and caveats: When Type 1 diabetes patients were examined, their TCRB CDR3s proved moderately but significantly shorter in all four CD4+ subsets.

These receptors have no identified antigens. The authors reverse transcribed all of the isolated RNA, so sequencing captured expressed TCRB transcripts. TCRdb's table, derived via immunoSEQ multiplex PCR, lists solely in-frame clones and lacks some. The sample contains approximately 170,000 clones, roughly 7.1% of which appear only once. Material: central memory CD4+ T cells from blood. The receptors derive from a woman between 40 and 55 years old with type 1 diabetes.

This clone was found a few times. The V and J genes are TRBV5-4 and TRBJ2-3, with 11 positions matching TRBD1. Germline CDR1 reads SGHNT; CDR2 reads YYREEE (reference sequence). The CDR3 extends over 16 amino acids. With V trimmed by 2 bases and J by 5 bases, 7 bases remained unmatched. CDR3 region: CASSLAPGQGGDTQYF. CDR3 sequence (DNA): TGTGCCAGCAGCTTAGCGCCGGGACAGGGGGGAGATACGCAGTATTTT. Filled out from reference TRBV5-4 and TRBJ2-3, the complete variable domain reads ETGVTQSPTHLIKTRGQQVTLRCSSQSGHNTVSWYQQALGQGPQFIFQYYREEENGRGNFPPRFSGLQFPNYSSELNVNALELDDSALYLCASSLAPGQGGDTQYFGPGTRLTVL.

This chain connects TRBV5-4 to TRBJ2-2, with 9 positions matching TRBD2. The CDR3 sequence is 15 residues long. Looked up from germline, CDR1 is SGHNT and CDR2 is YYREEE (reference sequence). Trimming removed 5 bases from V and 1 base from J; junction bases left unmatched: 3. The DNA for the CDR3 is TGTGCCAGCAGATCAGCGGGAGGGAACACCGGGGAGCTGTTTTTT. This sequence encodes CASRSAGGNTGELFF.

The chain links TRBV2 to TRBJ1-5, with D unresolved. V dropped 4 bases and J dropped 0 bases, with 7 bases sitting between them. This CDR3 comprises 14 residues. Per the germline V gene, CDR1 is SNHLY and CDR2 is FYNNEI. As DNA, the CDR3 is TGTGCCAGCAGTGTCCAGTTTAGCAATCAGCCCCAGCATTTT. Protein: CASSVQFSNQPQHF.

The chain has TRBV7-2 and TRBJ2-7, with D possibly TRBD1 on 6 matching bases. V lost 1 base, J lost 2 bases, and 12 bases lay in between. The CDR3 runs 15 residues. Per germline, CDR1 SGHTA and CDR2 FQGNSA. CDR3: CASSLGLQGPYEQYF. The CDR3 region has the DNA TGTGCCAGCAGCTTAGGCCTACAGGGCCCCTACGAGCAGTACTTC.

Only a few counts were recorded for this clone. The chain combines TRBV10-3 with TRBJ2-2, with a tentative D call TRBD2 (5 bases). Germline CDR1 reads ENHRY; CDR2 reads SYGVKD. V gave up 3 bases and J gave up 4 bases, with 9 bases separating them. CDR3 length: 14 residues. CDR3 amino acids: CAISEPAGTGELFF. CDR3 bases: TGTGCCATCAGTGAACCGGCGGGCACCGGGGAGCTGTTTTTT.

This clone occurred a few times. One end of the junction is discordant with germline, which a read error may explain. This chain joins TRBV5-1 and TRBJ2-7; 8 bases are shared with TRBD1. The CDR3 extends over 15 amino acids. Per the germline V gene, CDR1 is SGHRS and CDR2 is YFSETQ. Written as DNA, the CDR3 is TGCGCCAGCAGCCAACGACCGGGACAGGCGTTCACGTGGGACTTC. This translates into CASSQRPGQAFTWDF.

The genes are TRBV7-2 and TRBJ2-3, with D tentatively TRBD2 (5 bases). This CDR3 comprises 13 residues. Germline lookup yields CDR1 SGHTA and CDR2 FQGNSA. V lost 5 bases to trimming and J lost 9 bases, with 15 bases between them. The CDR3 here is CASSPAVPGTQYF. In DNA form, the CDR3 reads TGTGCCAGCAGCCCAGCGGTCCCGGGGACGCAGTATTTT.

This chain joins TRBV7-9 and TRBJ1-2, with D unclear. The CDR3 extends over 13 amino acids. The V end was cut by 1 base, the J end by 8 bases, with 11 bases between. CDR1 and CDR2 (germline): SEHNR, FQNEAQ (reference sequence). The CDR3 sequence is CASSLGVGGGYTF. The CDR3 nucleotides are TGTGCCAGCAGCTTAGGGGTTGGAGGCGGCTACACCTTC.

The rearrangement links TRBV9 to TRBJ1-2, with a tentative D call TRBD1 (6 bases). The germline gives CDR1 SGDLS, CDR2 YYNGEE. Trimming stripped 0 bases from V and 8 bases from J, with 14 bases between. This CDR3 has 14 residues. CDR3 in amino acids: CASSVEQGLGGYTF. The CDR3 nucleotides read TGTGCCAGCAGCGTAGAGCAGGGGCTGGGCGGCTACACCTTC.

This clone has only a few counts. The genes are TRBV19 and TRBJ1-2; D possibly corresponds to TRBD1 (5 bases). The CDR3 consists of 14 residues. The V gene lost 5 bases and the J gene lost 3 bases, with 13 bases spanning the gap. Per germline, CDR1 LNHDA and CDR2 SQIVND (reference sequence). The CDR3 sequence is CASSLQVSYYGYTF. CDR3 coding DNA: TGTGCCAGTAGTCTACAGGTTTCCTACTATGGCTACACCTTC.

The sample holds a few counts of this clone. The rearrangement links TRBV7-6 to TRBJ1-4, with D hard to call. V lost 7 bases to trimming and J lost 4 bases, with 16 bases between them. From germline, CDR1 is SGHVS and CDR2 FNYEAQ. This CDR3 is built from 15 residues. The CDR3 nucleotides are TGTGCCAGCACCAACCTCAAGACAAGTAATGAAAAACTGTTTTTT. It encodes CASTNLKTSNEKLFF.

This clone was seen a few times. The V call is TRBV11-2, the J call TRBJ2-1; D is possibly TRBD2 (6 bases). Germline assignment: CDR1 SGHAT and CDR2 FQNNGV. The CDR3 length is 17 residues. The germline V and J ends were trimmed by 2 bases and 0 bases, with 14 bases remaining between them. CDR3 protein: CASSLNDAGTSYNEQFF. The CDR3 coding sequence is TGTGCCAGCAGCTTAAATGACGCGGGAACCTCCTACAATGAGCAGTTCTTC. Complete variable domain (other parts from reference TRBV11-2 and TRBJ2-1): EAGVAQSPRYKIIEKRQSVAFWCNPISGHATLYWYQQILGQGPKLLIQFQNNGVVDDSQLPKDRFSAERLKGVDSTLKIQPAKLEDSAVYLCASSLNDAGTSYNEQFFGPGTRLTVL.

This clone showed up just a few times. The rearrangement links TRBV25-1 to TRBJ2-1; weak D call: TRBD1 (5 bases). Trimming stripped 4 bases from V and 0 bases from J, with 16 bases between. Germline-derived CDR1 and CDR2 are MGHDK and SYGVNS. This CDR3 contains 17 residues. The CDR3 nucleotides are TGTGCCAGCAGTGGGCCACGCCAGGGATTCTCCTACAATGAGCAGTTCTTC. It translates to CASSGPRQGFSYNEQFF.

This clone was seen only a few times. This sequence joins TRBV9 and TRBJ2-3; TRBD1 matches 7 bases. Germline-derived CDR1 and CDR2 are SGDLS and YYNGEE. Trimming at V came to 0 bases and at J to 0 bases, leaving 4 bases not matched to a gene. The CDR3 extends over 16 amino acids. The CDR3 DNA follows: TGTGCCAGCAGCGTAGGTGCCAGGGGGAGCACAGATACGCAGTATTTT. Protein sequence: CASSVGARGSTDTQYF.

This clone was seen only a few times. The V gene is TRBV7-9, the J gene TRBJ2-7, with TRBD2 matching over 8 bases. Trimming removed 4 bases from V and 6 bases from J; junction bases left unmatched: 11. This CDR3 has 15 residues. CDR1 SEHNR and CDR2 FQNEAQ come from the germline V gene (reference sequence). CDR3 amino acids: CASSSHGGGSGEQYF. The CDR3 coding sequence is TGTGCCAGCAGCTCCCACGGGGGGGGGTCCGGCGAGCAGTACTTC.

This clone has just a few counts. The CDR3 DNA follows: TGTGCCAGCAGCAAAACAGGCACAGATACGCAGTATTTT. It translates to CASSKTGTDTQYF. The genes are TRBV7-2 and TRBJ2-3; no firm D call. V gave up 5 bases and J gave up 1 base, with 7 bases separating them. CDR3 length: 13 residues. Germline V gene sequence: CDR1 SGHTA, CDR2 FQGNSA.

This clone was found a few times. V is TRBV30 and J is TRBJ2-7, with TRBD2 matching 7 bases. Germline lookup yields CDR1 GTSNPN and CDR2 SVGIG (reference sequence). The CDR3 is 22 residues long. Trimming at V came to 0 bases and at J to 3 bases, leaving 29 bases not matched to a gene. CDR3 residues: CAWSVRNSKGSGWASGFYEQYF. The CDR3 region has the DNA TGTGCCTGGAGTGTACGCAATTCCAAAGGGAGCGGATGGGCTAGCGGCTTCTACGAGCAGTACTTC.

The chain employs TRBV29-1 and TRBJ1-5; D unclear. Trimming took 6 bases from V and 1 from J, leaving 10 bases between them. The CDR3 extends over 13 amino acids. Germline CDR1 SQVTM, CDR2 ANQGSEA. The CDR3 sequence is CSVGGKSNQPQHF. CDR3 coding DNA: TGCAGCGTGGGAGGGAAGAGCAATCAGCCCCAGCATTTT. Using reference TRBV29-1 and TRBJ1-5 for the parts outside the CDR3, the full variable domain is SAVISQKPSRDICQRGTSLTIQCQVDSQVTMMFWYRQQPGQSLTLIATANQGSEATYESGFVIDKFPISRPNLTFSTLTVSNMSPEDSSIYLCSVGGKSNQPQHFGDGTRLSIL.

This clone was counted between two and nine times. DNA for the CDR3: TGTGCCAGCAGCACCCAGGGGTACCAAGAGACCCAGTACTTC. Residues: CASSTQGYQETQYF. The chain couples TRBV5-4 to TRBJ2-5, with D possibly being TRBD1 (6 bases). This CDR3 comprises 14 residues. Trimming removed 4 bases at V and 0 bases at J, with 10 bases between. Germline CDR1 is SGHNT and CDR2 is YYREEE (reference sequence). The full variable domain, in which reference TRBV5-4 and TRBJ2-5 provide the parts outside the CDR3, is ETGVTQSPTHLIKTRGQQVTLRCSSQSGHNTVSWYQQALGQGPQFIFQYYREEENGRGNFPPRFSGLQFPNYSSELNVNALELDDSALYLCASSTQGYQETQYFGPGTRLLVL.

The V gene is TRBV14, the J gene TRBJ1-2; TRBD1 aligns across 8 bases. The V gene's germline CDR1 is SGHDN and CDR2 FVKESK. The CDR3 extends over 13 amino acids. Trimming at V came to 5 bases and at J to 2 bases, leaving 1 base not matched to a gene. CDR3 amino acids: CASSWDRNYGYTF. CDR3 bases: TGTGCCAGCAGCTGGGACAGGAACTATGGCTACACCTTC.

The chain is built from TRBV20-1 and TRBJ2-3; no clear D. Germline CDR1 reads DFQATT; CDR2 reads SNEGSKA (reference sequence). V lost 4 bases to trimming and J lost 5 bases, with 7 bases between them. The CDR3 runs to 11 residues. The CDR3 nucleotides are TGCAGTGCTACAGTTGAAGATACGCAGTATTTT. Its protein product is CSATVEDTQYF.

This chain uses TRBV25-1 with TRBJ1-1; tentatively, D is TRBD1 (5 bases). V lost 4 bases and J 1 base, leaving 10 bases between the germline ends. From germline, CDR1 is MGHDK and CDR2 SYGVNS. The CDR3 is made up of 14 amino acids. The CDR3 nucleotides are TGTGCCAGCAGTGGGCAGGGAAAGAACACTGAAGCTTTCTTT. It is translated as CASSGQGKNTEAFF.

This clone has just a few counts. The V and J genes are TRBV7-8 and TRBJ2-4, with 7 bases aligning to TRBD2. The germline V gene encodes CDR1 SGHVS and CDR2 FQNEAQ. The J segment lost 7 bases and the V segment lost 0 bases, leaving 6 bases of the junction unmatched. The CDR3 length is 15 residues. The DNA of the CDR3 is TGTGCCAGCAGCTTAGCCGGCGTGGGGGGGAACATTCAGTACTTC. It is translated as CASSLAGVGGNIQYF.

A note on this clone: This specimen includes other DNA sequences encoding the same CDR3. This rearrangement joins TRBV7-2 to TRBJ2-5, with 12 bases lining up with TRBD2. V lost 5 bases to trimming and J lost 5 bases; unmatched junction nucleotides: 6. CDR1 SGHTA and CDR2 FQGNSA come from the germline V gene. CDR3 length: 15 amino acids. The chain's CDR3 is CASSIRTSGKETQYF. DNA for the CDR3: TGTGCCAGCAGCATTAGGACTAGCGGGAAGGAGACCCAGTACTTC.

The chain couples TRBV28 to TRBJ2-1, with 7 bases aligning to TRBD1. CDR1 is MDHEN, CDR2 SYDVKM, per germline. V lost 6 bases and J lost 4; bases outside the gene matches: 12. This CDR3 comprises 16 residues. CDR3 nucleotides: TGTGCCAGCAGCCCTAGGGGCAGGGGGTATTACAATGAGCAGTTCTTC. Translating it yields CASSPRGRGYYNEQFF.

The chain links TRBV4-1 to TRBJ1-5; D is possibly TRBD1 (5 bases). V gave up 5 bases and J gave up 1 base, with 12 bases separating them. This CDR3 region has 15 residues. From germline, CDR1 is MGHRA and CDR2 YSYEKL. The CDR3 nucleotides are TGCGCCAGCAGCGCTCATGACAGAAGCAATCAGCCCCAGCATTTT. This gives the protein CASSAHDRSNQPQHF.

The CDR3 bases are TGTGCCAGCTTTAGCGGGAGGGCCGGAGATACGCAGTATTTT. This gives the protein CASFSGRAGDTQYF. This chain uses TRBV5-8 with TRBJ2-3, with TRBD2 matching over 11 bases. V dropped 7 bases and J dropped 5; count of bases not matched to a gene: 6. Germline V gene lookup returns CDR1 SGHTS and CDR2 YDEGEE. There are 14 residues in the CDR3.